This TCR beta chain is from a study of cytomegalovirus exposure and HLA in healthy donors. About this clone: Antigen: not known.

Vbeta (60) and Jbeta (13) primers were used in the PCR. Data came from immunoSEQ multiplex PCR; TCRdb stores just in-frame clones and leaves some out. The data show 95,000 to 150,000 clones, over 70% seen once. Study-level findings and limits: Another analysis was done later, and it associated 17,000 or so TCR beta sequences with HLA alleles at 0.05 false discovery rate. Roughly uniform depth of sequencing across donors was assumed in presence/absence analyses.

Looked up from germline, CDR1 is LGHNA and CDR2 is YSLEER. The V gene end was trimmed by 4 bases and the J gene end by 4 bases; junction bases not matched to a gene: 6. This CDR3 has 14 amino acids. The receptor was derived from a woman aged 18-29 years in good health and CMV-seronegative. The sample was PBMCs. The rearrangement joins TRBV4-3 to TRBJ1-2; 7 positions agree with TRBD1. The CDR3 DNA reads TGCGCCAGCAGCCCGCAGACAGGGATCTATGGCTACACCTTC. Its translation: CASSPQTGIYGYTF.